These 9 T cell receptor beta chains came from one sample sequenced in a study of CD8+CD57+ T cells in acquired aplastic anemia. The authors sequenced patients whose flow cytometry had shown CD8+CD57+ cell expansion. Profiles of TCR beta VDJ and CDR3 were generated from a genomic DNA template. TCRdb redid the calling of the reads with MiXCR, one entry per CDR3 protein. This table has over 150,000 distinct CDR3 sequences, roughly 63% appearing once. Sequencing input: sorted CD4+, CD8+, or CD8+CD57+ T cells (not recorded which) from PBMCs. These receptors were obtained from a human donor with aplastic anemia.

CDR3 DNA: TGTGCCAGTAGAGATGGGGGCTACACCTTC. This codes for CASRDGGYTF. The rearrangement joins TRBV19 to TRBJ1-2; no definite D call. Germline V gene data show CDR1 as LNHDA and CDR2 as SQIVND (reference sequence). Trimming removed 6 bases at V and 8 bases at J, with 7 bases between. The CDR3 covers 10 residues.

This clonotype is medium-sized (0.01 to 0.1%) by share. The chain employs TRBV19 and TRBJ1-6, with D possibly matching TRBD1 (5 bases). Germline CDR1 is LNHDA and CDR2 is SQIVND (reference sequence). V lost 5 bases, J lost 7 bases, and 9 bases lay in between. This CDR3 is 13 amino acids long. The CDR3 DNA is TGTGCCAGTAGTCTTGGACAAAATTCACCCCTCCACTTT. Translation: CASSLGQNSPLHF.

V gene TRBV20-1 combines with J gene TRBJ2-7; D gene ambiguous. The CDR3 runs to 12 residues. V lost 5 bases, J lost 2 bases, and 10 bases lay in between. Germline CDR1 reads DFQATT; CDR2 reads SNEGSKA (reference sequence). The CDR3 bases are TGCAGTGCTCCTAGGTCCACCTACGAGCAGTACTTC. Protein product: CSAPRSTYEQYF.

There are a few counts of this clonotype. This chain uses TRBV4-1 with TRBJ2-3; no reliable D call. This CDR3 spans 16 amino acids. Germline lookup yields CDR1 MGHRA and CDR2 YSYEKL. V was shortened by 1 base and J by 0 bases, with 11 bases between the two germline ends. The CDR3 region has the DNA TGCGCCAGCAGCCAAGTTTACGGCGGAAGCACAGATACGCAGTATTTT. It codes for CASSQVYGGSTDTQYF.

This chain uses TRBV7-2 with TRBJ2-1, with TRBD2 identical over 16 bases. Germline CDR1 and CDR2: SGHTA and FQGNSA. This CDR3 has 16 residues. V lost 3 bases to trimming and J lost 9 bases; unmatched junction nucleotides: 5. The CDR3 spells CASSLAGTSGRGEQFF. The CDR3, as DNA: TGTGCCAGCAGCTTGGCCGGGACTAGCGGGAGGGGTGAGCAGTTCTTC.

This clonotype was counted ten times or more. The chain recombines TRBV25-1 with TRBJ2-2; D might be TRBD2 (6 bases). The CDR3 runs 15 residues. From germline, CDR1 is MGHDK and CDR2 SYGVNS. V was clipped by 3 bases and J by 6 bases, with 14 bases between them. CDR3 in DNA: TGTGCCAGCAGTGAGTCGGGGGTGGAATCCGGGGAGCTGTTTTTT. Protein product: CASSESGVESGELFF.

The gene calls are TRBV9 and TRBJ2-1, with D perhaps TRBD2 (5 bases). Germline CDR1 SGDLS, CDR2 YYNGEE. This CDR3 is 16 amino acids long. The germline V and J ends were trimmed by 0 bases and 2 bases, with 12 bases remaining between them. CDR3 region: CASSVDDRGTYNEQFF. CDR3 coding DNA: TGTGCCAGCAGCGTAGATGATCGGGGTACCTACAATGAGCAGTTCTTC.

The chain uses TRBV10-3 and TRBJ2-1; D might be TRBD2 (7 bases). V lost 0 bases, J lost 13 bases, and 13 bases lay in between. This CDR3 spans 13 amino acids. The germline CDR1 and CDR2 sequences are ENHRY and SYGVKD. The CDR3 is CAISESSGGVQFF. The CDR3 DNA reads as TGTGCCATCAGTGAGTCCTCGGGGGGCGTACAGTTCTTC.

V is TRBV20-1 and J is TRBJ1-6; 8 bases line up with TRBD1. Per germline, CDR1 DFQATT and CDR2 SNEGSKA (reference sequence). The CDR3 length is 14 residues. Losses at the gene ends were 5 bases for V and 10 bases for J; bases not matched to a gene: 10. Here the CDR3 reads CSAPLGQGGSPLHF. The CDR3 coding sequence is TGCAGTGCTCCGCTTGGACAGGGAGGATCACCCCTCCACTTT.